This is a list of T cell receptor beta chains from one sample in a study of blood T cells in healthy people across ages. MiXCR, applied by TCRdb to the 5' RACE reads, yields one record per CDR3 protein. The sample has around 1,900,000 distinct CDR3 sequences, about 39% seen once. The sample taken for sequencing was blood. These TCRs come from a human donor in good health. CDR3s leave out the opening cysteine and the closing phenylalanine or tryptophan. A D gene is named only where the DNA matches it firmly.

CDR3 protein	V gene	D gene	J gene
ASSRTGGSSYNSPLH	TRBV19	NA	TRBJ1-6
ASSFKVFNEKLF	TRBV12-3/TRBV12-4	NA	TRBJ1-4
AWSPDRAIDNEQF	TRBV30	TRBD1	TRBJ2-1
SASTGQITDTQY	TRBV20-1	TRBD1	TRBJ2-3
SVGRSGGVTYNEQF	TRBV29-1	TRBD2	TRBJ2-1
ASSSGTSFQQY	TRBV5-6	TRBD2	TRBJ2-7
ASSSPNRSYEQY	TRBV7-9	NA	TRBJ2-7
ASSLTGWEETQY	TRBV9	NA	TRBJ2-5
ASNDGVDTQY	TRBV7-8	NA	TRBJ2-3
ASSYQGGTDNEKLF	TRBV6-5	NA	TRBJ1-4
ASSQGQGFLEQY	TRBV7-2	TRBD1	TRBJ2-7
ASRAGSPLH	TRBV7-2	NA	TRBJ1-6
ACLAEAKNIQD	TRBV2	NA	TRBJ2-4
GARVQRGGPATQY	TRBV20-1	TRBD2	TRBJ2-5
SAGRSGGTTDTQY	TRBV29-1	TRBD2	TRBJ2-3
ASSFESHGQPQH	TRBV12-3/TRBV12-4	NA	TRBJ1-5
ASSLGVTGLDTQY	TRBV28	NA	TRBJ2-3
AWSDGTVYNEQF	TRBV30	TRBD1	TRBJ2-1
SVEDRGQGSNEQF	TRBV29-1	TRBD1	TRBJ2-1
ASSLGPSDEQY	TRBV7-2	NA	TRBJ2-7
ASSPKGGWTDTQY	TRBV7-9	NA	TRBJ2-3
ASSQGPLGPYNEQF	TRBV4-2	NA	TRBJ2-1
ASSFGPNQETQY	TRBV13	NA	TRBJ2-5
ASSQTPSPSSGNTIY	TRBV4-1	NA	TRBJ1-3
SARERQETQY	TRBV20-1	NA	TRBJ2-5
ANSVIGQGTNEQF	TRBV9	TRBD1	TRBJ2-1
ASSTGTVSNQPQH	TRBV5-5	TRBD1	TRBJ1-5
ASSPLRQHKTRDEQF	TRBV3-1	NA	TRBJ2-1
ASSYDGNYGYT	TRBV6-5	NA	TRBJ1-2
ASSLHNTDTQY	TRBV7-9	NA	TRBJ2-3
ATSRDLNRVDEQF	TRBV15	NA	TRBJ2-1
ASSLLVGGELF	TRBV4-3	NA	TRBJ2-2
ASSLNRAGTGGNEQF	TRBV7-2	TRBD1	TRBJ2-1
ASSIWGQGDAQY	TRBV19	NA	TRBJ2-3
ASRPAGSYNEQF	TRBV7-2	TRBD2	TRBJ2-1
ASSYPYRLAGVGEQF	TRBV6-2/TRBV6-3	TRBD2	TRBJ2-1
ASSQPTLSGGADNEQF	TRBV4-2	TRBD2	TRBJ2-1
ASSSRTLGIANEKLF	TRBV5-8	NA	TRBJ1-4
ASTPEGTTYYSEQF	TRBV6-2/TRBV6-3	TRBD2	TRBJ2-1
AGSLTGGGNTIY	TRBV7-2	NA	TRBJ1-3
ASGASGVRGANVLT	TRBV6-5	NA	TRBJ2-6
ASSKIYEGNEKLF	TRBV4-3	NA	TRBJ1-4